This TCR beta chain emerged from a study of T-cell reconstitution after alpha-beta-depleted transplantation in children. Notes on the study in general: Newly made T cells mostly supplied T-cell counts and diversity one year after transplant. The study reportedly traced alpha-beta T cells about two months after transplant to several hundred expanded graft clones. Certain patients had high TCRbeta diversity at day 60, and it came from recipient T cells and thymic progenitors that survived.

CDR3 length equals 13 residues. CDR1 is DFQATT and CDR2 is SNEGSKA in the germline V gene (reference sequence). The V gene lost 6 bases and the J gene lost 14 bases, with 24 bases spanning the gap. This clonotype was detected only a few times. Its antigen is not known. This could be a read error, since a much larger clone is one nucleotide away. Molecular barcoding with unique molecular identifiers was used for the TCRbeta library. TCRdb fed the PCR reads into MiXCR, producing one record per CDR3 protein. The sample includes approximately 190,000 distinct CDR3 sequences, about 8.2% seen only once; the top ten take 35% to 45%.

V usage is TRBV20-1 and J usage is TRBJ2-3; D remains ambiguous. This TCR was recovered from a male patient aged 2 to 10 who had a stem cell transplant for acute myeloid leukemia, so the T cells may come from the graft donor. This specimen was PBMCs, mostly from graft donor cells, taken 360 days after TCRalphabeta/CD19-depleted stem cell transplant. The CDR3 DNA follows: TGCAGTGCCGAGTCTCGGAGTCCCGAACTTCCGTATTTT. Translated: CSAESRSPELPYF.